The count of the clone carrying this TCR beta chain is one. The data stem from a study of shared T cell receptors in the human thymus. This table comes from immunoSEQ multiplex PCR, and its TCRdb copy is limited to in-frame clones, with some not included. The repertoire holds some 700,000 clones, with 80% to 90% as singletons. The germline V gene encodes CDR1 SEHNR and CDR2 FQNEAQ (reference sequence). Germline trimming cut 5 bases from V and 8 bases from J; bases unmatched to any gene: 25. This CDR3 has 19 amino acids. The sample also formed part of further work on human thymus T cells. That investigation notes: Corrective cardiac surgery supplied the resected thymus tissue. V and J gene usage appeared biased in thymic and blood repertoires. A high degree of thymic repertoire overlap among unrelated individuals was reported in related research.

The specimen was thymocytes. This sequence was found in a girl less than two years old with a congenital heart defect. The genes are TRBV7-9 and TRBJ1-2; 8 bases are a match to TRBD1. The CDR3 here is CASSPRDGGGTGRLRGYTF. The CDR3 DNA follows: TGTGCCAGCAGCCCGCGAGATGGGGGGGGGACAGGTCGCCTAAGGGGCTACACCTTC. Combining the CDR3 with reference TRBV7-9 and TRBJ1-2 gives the whole variable domain DTGVSQNPRHKITKRGQNVTFRCDPISEHNRLYWYRQTLGQGPEFLTYFQNEAQLEKSRLLSDRFSAERPKGSFSTLEIQRTEQGDSAMYLCASSPRDGGGTGRLRGYTFGSGTRLTVV.